The clone carrying this T cell receptor beta chain showed up just a few times. Its antigen is undetermined. These data come from a study of human T cells and chemical hapten exposure. TCRdb analysed the RACE reads with MiXCR anew, one entry per CDR3 protein. The sample has about 260,000 distinct CDR3 sequences; 7.5% to 9% are singletons. Regarding the study as a whole: Clustering by CDR3 similarity yielded significantly more large clusters from expanded TCRs than controls.

Time point indicated: pre-sensitization, week 0. Stated treatment: therapeutic diphenylcyclopropenone sensitization with weekly scalp DPC. Germline V gene lookup returns CDR1 DFQATT and CDR2 SNEGSKA (reference sequence). Trimming cost V 3 bases and J 4 bases, with 13 bases left between them. CDR3 length equals 13 residues. The specimen was whole blood, collected in connection with sensitization to the hapten diphenylcyclopropenone (DPC). This sequence joins TRBV20-1 and TRBJ2-7, with D tentatively TRBD2 (6 bases). The receptor's source is a woman aged 40 to 50 with alopecia areata. Some clones in this sample may be carry-over from other donors' samples. Here the CDR3 DNA reads TGCAGTGCTAGCGGGGGAGTTGCGTACGAGCAGTACTTC. This sequence encodes CSASGGVAYEQYF.